Each of the 18 T cell receptor beta chains below was sequenced from the same sample in a study of blood T cell repertoires in COVID-19. Assay: immunoSEQ multiplex PCR; the TCRdb copy retains only in-frame clones and omits some. Of 95,000 to 150,000 clones detected, around three quarters appear once; the ten largest clones hold roughly 17%. Sequences were obtained from peripheral blood. Every receptor here comes from a man aged 55 to 69 with active or convalescent COVID-19.

J is TRBJ1-1 and V is TRBV9, with 7 positions matching TRBD1. This CDR3 has 14 amino acids. Trimming removed 3 bases from V and 0 bases from J; junction bases left unmatched: 2. Looked up from germline, CDR1 is SGDLS and CDR2 is YYNGEE. The CDR3 sequence is CASSAGTVNTEAFF. In nucleotides, the CDR3 is TGTGCCAGCAGCGCCGGGACAGTGAACACTGAAGCTTTCTTT.

The rearrangement joins TRBV19 to TRBJ1-5; no firm D call. V dropped 2 bases and J dropped 12 bases, with 14 bases sitting between them. The V gene's germline CDR1 is LNHDA and CDR2 SQIVND (reference sequence). The CDR3 contains 13 residues. CDR3 sequence (DNA): TGTGCCAGTAGTATAAGCCCCCTAAATAACCAGCATTTT. Its protein product is CASSISPLNNQHF.

The V gene is TRBV5-4, the J gene TRBJ2-3; a weak D match, TRBD1 (5 bases). The V end was cut by 3 bases, the J end by 2 bases, with 16 bases between. This CDR3 has 16 amino acids. CDR1 is SGHNT, CDR2 YYREEE, per germline (reference sequence). The CDR3 is CASSSQGPGFTDTQYF. CDR3 DNA sequence: TGTGCCAGCAGCTCCCAAGGGCCAGGGTTCACAGATACGCAGTATTTT.

This chain links TRBV28 with TRBJ1-2, with 8 bases fitting TRBD1. Looked up from germline, CDR1 is MDHEN and CDR2 is SYDVKM. Trimming cost V 5 bases and J 4 bases; bases outside gene matches: 9. CDR3 length: 15 residues. The CDR3 reads CASSPPSDRAYGYTF. The CDR3 coding sequence is TGTGCCAGCAGTCCCCCGTCGGACAGGGCCTATGGCTACACCTTC.

This CDR3 is CATSVPGVKTQYF. For the CDR3, the DNA is TGTGCCACCAGTGTTCCCGGGGTGAAGACCCAGTACTTC. This chain links TRBV24-1 with TRBJ2-5; D possibly corresponds to TRBD2 (5 bases). The ends were cut back, 5 bases at V and 6 bases at J, with 12 bases in the middle. The germline V gene encodes CDR1 KGHDR and CDR2 SFDVKD. The CDR3 sequence is 13 residues long.

This chain connects TRBV29-1 to TRBJ2-3; 11 bases map to TRBD2. The CDR3 spans 14 residues. V shed 0 bases and J 11 bases; nucleotides not matched to a gene: 7. In germline, CDR1 is SQVTM, CDR2 ANQGSEA. The CDR3 DNA follows: TGCAGCGTTGAAGAGGAAATAGCGGGAGGGGGGCAGTATTTT. This sequence encodes CSVEEEIAGGGQYF.

V gene TRBV7-7 combines with J gene TRBJ1-3, with 7 bases identical to TRBD1. This CDR3 comprises 15 residues. The J segment lost 4 bases and the V segment lost 5 bases, leaving 8 bases of the junction unmatched. CDR1 is SSHAT, CDR2 FNYEAQ, per germline (reference sequence). CDR3 sequence: CASSKDREAGNTIYF. CDR3 in DNA: TGTGCCAGCAGCAAAGACAGGGAGGCGGGAAACACCATATATTTT.

A single count supports this clone. The V gene is TRBV18, the J gene TRBJ2-7, with TRBD1 as a possible D gene (6 bases). There are 14 residues in the CDR3. Deletions cut 2 bases from V and 6 bases from J, with 14 bases between. Germline values: CDR1 KGHSH, CDR2 LQKENI. CDR3 sequence: CASSPTQGEGEQYF. The CDR3 DNA is TGTGCCAGCTCACCAACACAGGGAGAGGGCGAGCAGTACTTC.

The rearrangement joins TRBV11-3 to TRBJ2-1; TRBD1 agrees at 10 bases. Germline values: CDR1 SGHNT, CDR2 YENEEA. V lost 5 bases, J lost 8 bases, and 15 bases stayed unmatched. This CDR3 is 17 amino acids long. The CDR3 region has the DNA TGTGCCAGCAGCCCCGGGACAGGGGCCGGGGGGCCGGATGAGCAGTTCTTC. It yields the protein CASSPGTGAGGPDEQFF.

The V gene is TRBV7-9, the J gene TRBJ2-1; TRBD2 matches at 9 bases. V shed 2 bases and J 1 base; nucleotides not matched to a gene: 3. Germline V CDR1 and CDR2: SEHNR, FQNEAQ (reference sequence). The CDR3 totals 16 residues. The CDR3 nucleotides are TGTGCCAGCAGCTTAAGCCTAGCGGGATCCTACAATGAGCAGTTCTTC. The encoded protein is CASSLSLAGSYNEQFF.

V gene TRBV19 combines with J gene TRBJ1-6, with D possibly being TRBD1 (6 bases). Trimming took off 7 bases at V and 5 bases at J, with 36 bases between the two ends. Per germline, CDR1 LNHDA and CDR2 SQIVND (reference sequence). The CDR3 consists of 22 residues. The CDR3 coding sequence is TGTGCCAGTACCCGAAGAGAGACAGGAGCCCTTATCCGCGATTCAAATAATTCACCCCTCCACTTT. It is translated as CASTRRETGALIRDSNNSPLHF.

This chain uses TRBV12-2 with TRBJ2-2; TRBD2 is the table's D call, not checked against the DNA. TRBV12-2 is a pseudogene segment. The length of the CDR3 is 17 residues. CDR3 sequence reads: CASPPGLAEINTGELFF. The CDR3 region has the DNA TGTGCAAGTCCCCCCGGACTAGCGGAAATTAACACCGGGGAGCTGTTTTTT.

The chain uses TRBV7-8 and TRBJ1-6; 10 positions match TRBD1. The CDR3 runs to 14 residues. From germline, CDR1 is SGHVS and CDR2 FQNEAQ. J lost 7 bases, V lost 5 bases, and 2 bases had no gene match. CDR3 DNA sequence: TGTGCCAGCAGCGCGGGACAGGGGAATTCACCCCTCCACTTT. It yields the protein CASSAGQGNSPLHF.

The chain is built from TRBV18 and TRBJ2-1, with D possibly TRBD1 on 5 matching bases. Germline loops: CDR1 KGHSH, CDR2 LQKENI. V shed 3 bases and J shed 0 bases, with 21 bases lying between them. This CDR3 is 19 amino acids long. CDR3 bases: TGTGCCAGCTCACCCCCTGGGGCTACCTATTTCTACTCCTACAATGAGCAGTTCTTC. Translation: CASSPPGATYFYSYNEQFF.

This chain links TRBV20-1 with TRBJ2-7; 8 bases match TRBD1. Looked up from germline, CDR1 is DFQATT and CDR2 is SNEGSKA (reference sequence). The CDR3 sequence is 11 residues long. Unmatched junction bases numbered 4, after V lost 7 bases and J lost 5 bases. The CDR3 protein is CSVRQGNEQYF. In DNA, the CDR3 is TGCAGTGTCAGACAGGGGAACGAGCAGTACTTC.

The J gene is TRBJ2-3, the V gene TRBV11-3; D gene unclear. The CDR3 runs 14 residues. V lost 3 bases and J 3 bases, leaving 10 bases between the germline ends. Germline lookup yields CDR1 SGHNT and CDR2 YENEEA. The CDR3: CASSFGSGTDTQYF. The CDR3 DNA follows: TGTGCCAGCAGCTTCGGTTCCGGTACAGATACGCAGTATTTT.

The rearrangement links TRBV5-1 to TRBJ1-2; D possibly corresponds to TRBD1 (6 bases). The V end was cut by 1 base, the J end by 3 bases, with 10 bases between. CDR3 length equals 14 residues. In germline, CDR1 is SGHRS, CDR2 YFSETQ. The CDR3: CASSLRTDDYGYTF. The DNA of the CDR3 is TGCGCCAGCAGCTTGAGGACAGATGACTATGGCTACACCTTC.

The chain couples TRBV7-2 to TRBJ2-7, with 7 positions matching TRBD2. V was pared by 3 bases and J by 6 bases, with 2 bases of the junction left unmatched. The germline V gene has CDR1 SGHTA and CDR2 FQGNSA. This CDR3 has 12 residues. The CDR3 nucleotides read TGTGCCAGCAGCTTTTCGGGGGGCGAGCAGTACTTC. Its translation: CASSFSGGEQYF.